These T cell receptor beta chains were read from a single sample in a study of glioma-infiltrating T cells after dendritic cell vaccination. Assay used: immunoSEQ multiplex PCR; TCRdb lists only in-frame clones, some missing. This sample has about 65,000 clones, with approximately 86% found just once. The sample here was blood, taken after dendritic cell vaccination. The receptors here all came from a human donor with glioblastoma. Both conserved end residues are part of each CDR3. D genes are given only for firm matches. Clone size is shown for a subset of rows, as once, few, many or a class of expanded clone.

>-|TRBV5-1|13|-|TRBJ1-2
TGCGCCAGCAGCCTACCCCTACGGGATGGCTACACCTTC
CASSLPLRDGYTF
>-|TRBV7-2|14|-|TRBJ2-5
TGTGCCAGCAGCTGGACATCAAGACAAGAGACCCAGTACTTC
CASSWTSRQETQYF
>-|TRBV19|12|once|TRBJ2-7
TGTGCCAGTAGCCCGACAGGTTTCGAGCAGTACTTC
CASSPTGFEQYF
>TRBD2|TRBV11-1|14|-|TRBJ2-5
TGTGCCAGCAGCCCCCCTAGCGGAAAAGAGACCCAGTACTTC
CASSPPSGKETQYF
>-|TRBV5-1|13|-|TRBJ1-5
TGCGCCAGTAGTATAAGTAGCAATCAGCCCCAGCATTTT
CASSISSNQPQHF
>TRBD1|TRBV11-2|15|-|TRBJ2-2
TGTGCCAGCAGCTTAAGGGACAGAAACACCGGGGAGCTGTTTTTT
CASSLRDRNTGELFF
>-|TRBV30|12|-|TRBJ1-5
TGTGCCTGGAGTCCAGGGGATCAGCCCCAGCATTTT
CAWSPGDQPQHF
>TRBD1|TRBV11-2|19|-|TRBJ1-1
TGTGCCAGCAGCTTAGGGACAGGGGGCGCGATTTGGGGGAACACTGAAGCTTTCTTT
CASSLGTGGAIWGNTEAFF
>-|TRBV5-4|12|few|TRBJ2-7
TGTGCCAGCAGCTTGGACGGCTACGAGCAGTACTTC
CASSLDGYEQYF
>-|TRBV5-5|15|few|TRBJ1-3
TGTGCCAGCAGCACCTGGACAGATAGTGGAAACACCATATATTTT
CASSTWTDSGNTIYF
>TRBD2|TRBV6-5|15|few|TRBJ2-5
TGTGCCAGCAGTTCGGGGAGCGGGGGGGCGGAGACCCAGTACTTC
CASSSGSGGAETQYF
>-|TRBV19|15|once|TRBJ1-2
TGTGCCAGTAGTATAGGCGTTGGGGACACCTATGGCTACACCTTC
CASSIGVGDTYGYTF
>TRBD1|TRBV11-2|13|-|TRBJ2-1
TGTGCCAGCAGCCCGCGACAGGGCCATGAGCAGTTCTTC
CASSPRQGHEQFF
>-|TRBV11-2|16|-|TRBJ2-7
TGTGCCAGCAGCCCGGGACGATACAGGGAGTCCTACGAGCAGTACTTC
CASSPGRYRESYEQYF
>-|TRBV6-5|15|-|TRBJ1-2
TGTGCCAGCAGTGGATCAAGACAGGCTAACTATGGCTACACCTTC
CASSGSRQANYGYTF
>-|TRBV19|12|-|TRBJ2-3
TGTGCCAGTGGACTTACCCGGGAGACGCAGTATTTT
CASGLTRETQYF
>TRBD1|TRBV9|14|-|TRBJ1-4
TGTGCCAGCAGCGGGGACAGTACTACCGAAAAACTGTTTTTT
CASSGDSTTEKLFF
>-|TRBV10-1|14|-|TRBJ1-5
TGCGCCAGCAGTGATCGGGGGGTTCCACAGCCCCAGCATTTT
CASSDRGVPQPQHF
>TRBD1|TRBV11-2|14|-|TRBJ1-2
TGTGCCAGCAGCTTAGGACAGGGGGCAGGAGGCTACACCTTC
CASSLGQGAGGYTF
>-|TRBV25-1|14|-|TRBJ1-2
TGTGCCAGCAGTTCGCGGGGGGGGAACTATGGCTACACCTTC
CASSSRGGNYGYTF
>-|TRBV7-9|16|-|TRBJ2-1
TGTGCCAGCAGCTCTCCCCTAGCGCACCCGACGGATGAGCAGTTCTTC
CASSSPLAHPTDEQFF
>TRBD1|TRBV27|15|-|TRBJ2-1
TGTGCCAGCAGTACCCCGGGACAGGGGATGAATGAGCAGTTCTTC
CASSTPGQGMNEQFF
>TRBD2|TRBV6-6|14|-|TRBJ2-1
TGTGCCAGCACCCTAGCGGGGGGCGACAATGAGCAGTTCTTC
CASTLAGGDNEQFF
>TRBD2|TRBV19|16|-|TRBJ2-2
TGTGCCAGTAGCCGACTAGCGGGGGGACCCACCGGGGAGCTGTTTTTT
CASSRLAGGPTGELFF
>-|TRBV15|14|-|TRBJ1-1
TGTGCCACCAGCCCCCCGGGGTTGAGCACTGAAGCTTTCTTT
CATSPPGLSTEAFF
>TRBD2|TRBV7-9|15|-|TRBJ2-3
TGTGCCAGCAGCCGGTGGGGGGGTGATTCAGATACGCAGTATTTT
CASSRWGGDSDTQYF
>-|TRBV10-3|13|-|TRBJ2-1
TGTGCCACCGTAGCGCGGGGGCAGGCTGAGCAGTTCTTC
CATVARGQAEQFF
>-|TRBV4-1|15|-|TRBJ2-7
TGCGCCAGCAGCCAAGAAATTTCCATCTCCTACGAGCAGTACTTC
CASSQEISISYEQYF
>-|TRBV9|16|-|TRBJ1-6
TGTGCCAGCAGCGCTCCTTTGGGGACAAGTAATTCACCCCTCCACTTT
CASSAPLGTSNSPLHF
>-|TRBV12-5|15|once|TRBJ2-7
TGTGCTAGTGGCCGTCGTACCGGTCGCCACTACGAGCAGTACTTC
CASGRRTGRHYEQYF
>-|TRBV6-1|14|few|TRBJ1-1
TGTGCCAGCAGCGAGGGGGATGAGGACACTGAAGCTTTCTTT
CASSEGDEDTEAFF
>TRBD1|TRBV2|14|once|TRBJ1-3
TGTGCCAGCAGTTCAGGGGGATCCGGAAACACCATATATTTT
CASSSGGSGNTIYF
>-|TRBV23-1|14|-|TRBJ1-5
TGCGCCAGCAGTGGACACCAGAACGATCAGCCCCAGCATTTT
CASSGHQNDQPQHF
>TRBD1|TRBV29-1|14|-|TRBJ1-2
TGCAGCGTTGAAGTTGACAGGGGGCTAGGTGGCTACACCTTC
CSVEVDRGLGGYTF
>TRBD1|TRBV10-2|16|few|TRBJ1-1
TGCGCCAGCAGAGATCTCTTGACAGGGGAAAACACTGAAGCTTTCTTT
CASRDLLTGENTEAFF
>TRBD2|TRBV5-1|14|few|TRBJ2-1
TGCGCCAGCGGTACTAGCGGGGGTTCCAATGAGCAGTTCTTC
CASGTSGGSNEQFF
>TRBD1|TRBV5-1|12|once|TRBJ1-1
TGCGCCAGCAGCAACGGCAGGGGGGAAGCTTTCTTT
CASSNGRGEAFF
>TRBD1|TRBV6-5|14|-|TRBJ1-2
TGTGCCAGCACACGGGGCCAGGGGGTTCGTGGCTACACCTTC
CASTRGQGVRGYTF
>-|TRBV7-2|12|few|TRBJ2-3
TGTGCCAGCAGCTTAACACAGTATACGCAGTATTTT
CASSLTQYTQYF
>-|TRBV25-1|13|-|TRBJ2-3
TGTGCCAGCAGTAAGACTAGCACAGATACGCAGTATTTT
CASSKTSTDTQYF
>-|TRBV27|14|-|TRBJ1-5
TGTGCCAGCAGTTTATTCCATAGCAATCAGCCCCAGCATTTT
CASSLFHSNQPQHF
>TRBD2|TRBV4-3|16|-|TRBJ2-1
TGCGCCAGCAGCCAACAAACTAGCGGGGGATACAATGAGCAGTTCTTC
CASSQQTSGGYNEQFF
>-|TRBV19|16|-|TRBJ2-1
TGTGCCAGTAGTGAGGGCGGGGTAAGCTCCTACAATGAGCAGTTCTTC
CASSEGGVSSYNEQFF
>-|TRBV29-1|14|-|TRBJ1-1
TGCAGCGTTGTGGGCAGGGTAGGTAACACTGAAGCTTTCTTT
CSVVGRVGNTEAFF
>-|TRBV29-1|14|-|TRBJ2-1
TGCAGCGGAAGGACTGCAAGCTCCTACAATGAGCAGTTCTTC
CSGRTASSYNEQFF
>-|TRBV18|14|-|TRBJ1-3
TGTGCCAGCTCACCACCAGGGGCTGGAAACACCATATATTTT
CASSPPGAGNTIYF
>-|TRBV15|14|-|TRBJ1-6
TGTGCCACCAGCAGCGGACAGTATAATTCACCCCTCCACTTT
CATSSGQYNSPLHF
>TRBD1|TRBV30|14|-|TRBJ1-2
TGTGCCTGGAGACAACAGGGGGAGAACTATGGCTACACCTTC
CAWRQQGENYGYTF
>-|TRBV5-1|14|-|TRBJ1-6
TGCGCCAGCAGCTTGGGACAGCTTAATTCACCCCTCCACTTT
CASSLGQLNSPLHF
>-|TRBV6-1|12|-|TRBJ1-6
TGTGCCAGCGGGTGGGAGAATTCACCCCTCCACTTT
CASGWENSPLHF
>TRBD1|TRBV7-8|20|-|TRBJ1-5
TGTGCCAGCAGCTTCCGTCGGACAGGCGCCATGCGGAATAGCAATCAGCCCCAGCATTTT
CASSFRRTGAMRNSNQPQHF
>-|TRBV7-3|13|-|TRBJ1-3
TGTGCCAGCAGCGCGGGGTCTGGAAACACCATATATTTT
CASSAGSGNTIYF
>TRBD2|TRBV5-6|17|-|TRBJ2-1
TGTGCCAGCGACCCATGGACTAGCGGGAGGGATTACAATGAGCAGTTCTTC
CASDPWTSGRDYNEQFF
>TRBD1|TRBV30|15|-|TRBJ1-5
TGTGCCTGGAATAAAGGGGGCTACGGCAATCAGCCCCAGCATTTT
CAWNKGGYGNQPQHF
>TRBD1|TRBV5-1|14|-|TRBJ2-5
TGCGCCAGCAGCGGACAGGGGGGGAAAGAGACCCAGTACTTC
CASSGQGGKETQYF
>-|TRBV5-1|14|-|TRBJ1-5
TGCGCCAGCAGCTTAGACAGGACAAATCAGCCCCAGCATTTT
CASSLDRTNQPQHF
>TRBD2|TRBV11-3|17|-|TRBJ2-1
TGTGCCAGCAGCGCCCCCGGGGGGGCCTCCTCCTACAATGAGCAGTTCTTC
CASSAPGGASSYNEQFF